This T cell receptor beta chain came from a study of T cell repertoires in cytomegalovirus infection. Study context: CMV epitopes, recently identified HLA-C-restricted and well-studied HLA-B-restricted, were used. Based on public TCR beta signatures, there were indications of CMV infection and of a matching HLA type. Study-level findings and limits: Clonotypes of TCR beta that were HLA-C-restricted and CMV-specific dominated the ex vivo response. Identification of carriers of CMV plus the relevant HLA was achieved through cumulative public TCR beta family frequency.

TCRdb used MiXCR to reprocess the reads, holding one entry per CDR3 protein. The sample lists about 900,000 distinct CDR3 sequences, roughly 31% seen once, with roughly 13% in the top ten. Trimming left V 0 bases short and J 3 bases short, with 11 bases between. Germline lookup yields CDR1 MNHEY and CDR2 SVGAGI. This CDR3 comprises 15 residues. In regard to this clonotype: Its antigen is undetermined.

The source material was cultured CD8+ T cells from PBMCs, sampled from culture after CMV antigen stimulation. The sequence was obtained from a human donor in good health (CMV status not recorded). Some clones in this sample may be carry-over from other donors' samples. The chain couples TRBV6-5 to TRBJ1-1; a possible D gene is TRBD1 (5 bases). CDR3 sequence (DNA): TGTGCCAGCAGTTACTCGTCGGGGGGTTACACTGAAGCTTTCTTT. It encodes CASSYSSGGYTEAFF.